This T cell receptor beta chain was observed in a study of blood T cell repertoires in COVID-19. The overall study: Samples of COVID-19 (acute and convalescent) were obtained from the United States, Italy and Spain.

This CDR3 has 12 amino acids. The germline V and J ends were trimmed by 4 bases and 5 bases, with 6 bases remaining between them. Germline V gene sequence: CDR1 SGHNT, CDR2 YYREEE (reference sequence). How the authors handled the data: How many nucleated cells were present was estimated from reference gene primer amplification. Measured with immunoSEQ multiplex PCR; TCRdb has only the in-frame clones, and not every one. V, J and clone size are those of that table, while D and trimming were read from the DNA. Here the sample spans about 400,000 clones, about 90% being singletons. This study enrolled people aged roughly 18 to 89 from about two dozen US geographic areas. Participants' own reports of clinical history determined their cohort assignment.

The V gene is TRBV5-4, the J gene TRBJ1-4; no reliable D call. The receptor comes from a man in his forties in a cohort exposed to, infected with or recovered from COVID-19 (not recorded which). Sequenced: PBMCs or T cells enriched from blood (not recorded which). DNA for the CDR3: TGTGCCAGCAGCGCAGGAAATGAAAAACTGTTTTTT. Its translation is CASSAGNEKLFF.